The 4 T cell receptor beta chains presented below share a single source sample, sequenced in a study of T cell responses to AZD1222 COVID-19 vaccine. Assay used: immunoSEQ multiplex PCR; TCRdb lists only in-frame clones, some missing. The table includes about 150,000 clones, 80% to 90% detected once. Sequenced material: peripheral blood, taken on day 0 of AZD1222 vaccination. The receptors were sampled from an adult in good health.

This clone occurred a few times. The rearrangement links TRBV20-1 to TRBJ1-5; D gene uncertain. With 3 bases removed from V and 6 bases from J, the gap between germline ends came to 15 bases. Germline CDR1 and CDR2: DFQATT and SNEGSKA (reference sequence). This CDR3 is built from 14 residues. CDR3 DNA sequence: TGCAGTGCTAGTACCGGAGGATTCGGTCAGCCCCAGCATTTT. It yields the protein CSASTGGFGQPQHF.

CDR3 sequence reads: CASSYGRATSSSGNTIYF. The CDR3 nucleotides are TGTGCCAGCAGTTATGGCAGGGCGACCAGTAGCTCTGGAAACACCATATATTTT. The chain links TRBV6-2 or TRBV6-3 to TRBJ1-3, with D maybe TRBD1 (5 bases). The CDR3 has 18 residues. Trimming stripped 3 bases from V and 0 bases from J, with 18 bases between. In germline, CDR1 is MNHEY, CDR2 SVGEGT.

The rearrangement joins TRBV19 to TRBJ2-6, with 12 positions matching TRBD2. The CDR3 totals 18 residues. The germline V gene encodes CDR1 LNHDA and CDR2 SQIVND (reference sequence). J lost 3 bases, V lost 4 bases, and 7 bases had no gene match. CDR3 sequence: CASSNPSSGRVGANVLTF. CDR3 coding DNA: TGTGCCAGTAGTAACCCGTCTAGCGGGAGGGTTGGGGCCAACGTCCTGACTTTC. The whole variable domain, filled in from reference TRBV19 and TRBJ2-6, reads DGGITQSPKYLFRKEGQNVTLSCEQNLNHDAMYWYRQDPGQGLRLIYYSQIVNDFQKGDIAEGYSVSREKKESFPLTVTSAQKNPTAFYLCASSNPSSGRVGANVLTFGAGSRLTVL.

The chain carries TRBV19 and TRBJ1-5, with 7 bases matching TRBD1. Unmatched junction bases numbered 4, after V lost 3 bases and J lost 2 bases. Per the germline V gene, CDR1 is LNHDA and CDR2 is SQIVND (reference sequence). This CDR3 has 15 amino acids. CDR3 bases: TGTGCCAGTAGTATTATCGGACAGGGCAATCAGCCCCAGCATTTT. Its translation: CASSIIGQGNQPQHF.